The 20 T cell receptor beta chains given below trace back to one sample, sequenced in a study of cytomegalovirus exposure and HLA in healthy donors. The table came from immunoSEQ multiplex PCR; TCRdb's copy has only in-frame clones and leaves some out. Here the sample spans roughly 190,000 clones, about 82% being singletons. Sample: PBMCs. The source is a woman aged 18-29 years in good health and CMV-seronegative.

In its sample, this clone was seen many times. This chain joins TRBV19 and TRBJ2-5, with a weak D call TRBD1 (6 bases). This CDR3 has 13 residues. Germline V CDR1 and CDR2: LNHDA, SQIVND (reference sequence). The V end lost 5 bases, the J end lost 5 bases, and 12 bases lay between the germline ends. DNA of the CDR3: TGTGCCAGTAGTGTACAGGGCACCGAGACCCAGTACTTC. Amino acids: CASSVQGTETQYF. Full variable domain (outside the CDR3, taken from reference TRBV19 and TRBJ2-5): DGGITQSPKYLFRKEGQNVTLSCEQNLNHDAMYWYRQDPGQGLRLIYYSQIVNDFQKGDIAEGYSVSREKKESFPLTVTSAQKNPTAFYLCASSVQGTETQYFGPGTRLLVL.

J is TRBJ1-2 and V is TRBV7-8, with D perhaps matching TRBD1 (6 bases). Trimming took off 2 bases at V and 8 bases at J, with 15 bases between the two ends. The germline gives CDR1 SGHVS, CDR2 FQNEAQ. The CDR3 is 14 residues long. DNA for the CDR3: TGTGCCAGCAGCTTAAGAACAGGGAACTGGGGCTACACCTTC. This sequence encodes CASSLRTGNWGYTF.

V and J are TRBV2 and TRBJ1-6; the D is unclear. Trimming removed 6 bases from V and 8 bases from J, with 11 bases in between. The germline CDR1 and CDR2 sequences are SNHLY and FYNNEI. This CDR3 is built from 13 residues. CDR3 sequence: CASRIRRDSPLHF. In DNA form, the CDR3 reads TGTGCCAGCAGGATCAGGAGGGATTCACCCCTCCACTTT. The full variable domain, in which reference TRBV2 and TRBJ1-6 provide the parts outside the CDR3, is EPEVTQTPSHQVTQMGQEVILRCVPISNHLYFYWYRQILGQKVEFLVSFYNNEISEKSEIFDDQFSVERPDGSNFTLKIRSTKLEDSAMYFCASRIRRDSPLHFGNGTRLTVT.

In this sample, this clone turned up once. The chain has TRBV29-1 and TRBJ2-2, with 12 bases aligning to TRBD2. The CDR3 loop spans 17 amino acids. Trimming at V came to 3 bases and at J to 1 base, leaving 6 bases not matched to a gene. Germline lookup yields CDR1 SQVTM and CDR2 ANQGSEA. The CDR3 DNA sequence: TGCAGCGTTGACCCTAGCGGGAGGGTCGGGAACACCGGGGAGCTGTTTTTT. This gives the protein CSVDPSGRVGNTGELFF.

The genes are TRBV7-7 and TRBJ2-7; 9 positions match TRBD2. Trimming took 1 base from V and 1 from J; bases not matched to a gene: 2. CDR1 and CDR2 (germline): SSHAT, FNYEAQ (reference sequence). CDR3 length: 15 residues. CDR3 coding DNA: TGTGCCAGCAGCTTAGGGCTAGCGGGATCCTACGAGCAGTACTTC. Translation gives CASSLGLAGSYEQYF.

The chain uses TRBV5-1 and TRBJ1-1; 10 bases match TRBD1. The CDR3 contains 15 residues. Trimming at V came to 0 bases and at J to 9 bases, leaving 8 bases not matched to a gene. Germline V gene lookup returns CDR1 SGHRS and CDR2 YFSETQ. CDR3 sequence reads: CASSLGQGALYKAFF. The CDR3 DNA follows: TGCGCCAGCAGCTTGGGACAGGGGGCTTTGTATAAAGCTTTCTTT.

DNA of the CDR3: TGCGCCAGCACCCCCGGCGGGGAGGTATTGGGCTATGGCTACACCTTC. It encodes CASTPGGEVLGYGYTF. The chain combines TRBV5-1 with TRBJ1-2, with D unclear. The V gene's germline CDR1 is SGHRS and CDR2 YFSETQ. This CDR3 contains 16 residues. V lost 6 bases and J 4 bases, leaving 22 bases between the germline ends.

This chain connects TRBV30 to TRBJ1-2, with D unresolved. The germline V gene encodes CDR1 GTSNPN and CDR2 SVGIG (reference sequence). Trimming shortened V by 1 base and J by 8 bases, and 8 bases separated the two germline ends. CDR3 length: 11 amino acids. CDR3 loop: CAWSGPFGYTF. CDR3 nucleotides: TGTGCCTGGAGTGGGCCTTTCGGCTACACCTTC.

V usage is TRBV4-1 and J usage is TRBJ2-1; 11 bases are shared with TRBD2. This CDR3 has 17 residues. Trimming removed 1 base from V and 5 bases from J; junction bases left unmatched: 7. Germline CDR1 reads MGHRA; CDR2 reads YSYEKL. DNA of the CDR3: TGCGCCAGCAGCCAAGGTCGGACTAGCGGGTCTCACAATGAGCAGTTCTTC. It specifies CASSQGRTSGSHNEQFF.

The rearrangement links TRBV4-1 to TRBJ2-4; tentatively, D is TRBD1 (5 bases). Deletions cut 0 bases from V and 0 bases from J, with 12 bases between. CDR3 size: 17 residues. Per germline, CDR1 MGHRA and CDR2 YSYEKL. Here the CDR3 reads CASSQEGWQGAKNIQYF. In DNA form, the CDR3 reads TGCGCCAGCAGCCAAGAGGGGTGGCAGGGAGCCAAAAACATTCAGTACTTC.

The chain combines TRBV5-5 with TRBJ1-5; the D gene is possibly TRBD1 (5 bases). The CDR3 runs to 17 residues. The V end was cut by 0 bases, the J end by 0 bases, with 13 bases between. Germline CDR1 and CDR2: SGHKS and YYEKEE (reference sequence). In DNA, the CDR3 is TGTGCCAGCAGCTTGGCAATGGCGGGGGTTAGCAATCAGCCCCAGCATTTT. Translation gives CASSLAMAGVSNQPQHF.

This chain's CDR3 is CSAAPGQGPNYGYTF. In nucleotides, the CDR3 is TGCAGCGCTGCACCGGGACAGGGTCCTAACTATGGCTACACCTTC. The chain couples TRBV29-1 to TRBJ1-2, with 9 positions matching TRBD1. The CDR3 is 15 residues long. Germline loops: CDR1 SQVTM, CDR2 ANQGSEA. V was clipped by 7 bases and J by 0 bases; unmatched bases: 9. The whole variable domain, filled in from reference TRBV29-1 and TRBJ1-2, reads SAVISQKPSRDICQRGTSLTIQCQVDSQVTMMFWYRQQPGQSLTLIATANQGSEATYESGFVIDKFPISRPNLTFSTLTVSNMSPEDSSIYLCSAAPGQGPNYGYTFGSGTRLTVV.

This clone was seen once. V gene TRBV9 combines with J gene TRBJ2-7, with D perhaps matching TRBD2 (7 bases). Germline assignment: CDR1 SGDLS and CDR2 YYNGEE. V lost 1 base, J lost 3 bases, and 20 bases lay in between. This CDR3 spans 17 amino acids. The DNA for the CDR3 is TGTGCCAGCAGCGTAAGAGCAGGGGACGGGGGGATCTACGAGCAGTACTTC. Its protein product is CASSVRAGDGGIYEQYF.

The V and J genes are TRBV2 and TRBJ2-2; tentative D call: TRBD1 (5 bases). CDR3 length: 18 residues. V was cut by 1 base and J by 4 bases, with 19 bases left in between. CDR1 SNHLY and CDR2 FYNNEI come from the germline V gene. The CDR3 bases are TGTGCCAGCAGTGAAGTTCGAGATGGGGCGTTAGGCACCGGGGAGCTGTTTTTT. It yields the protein CASSEVRDGALGTGELFF.

CDR3 loop: CASSSSRGKKNTIYF. The CDR3 DNA reads TGTGCCAGCAGTTCCAGCAGGGGGAAGAAAAACACCATATATTTT. The J gene is TRBJ1-3, the V gene TRBV6-6; 7 bases align to TRBD1. CDR3 length: 15 residues. Germline CDR1 is MNHNY and CDR2 is SVGAGI (reference sequence). The V segment lost 4 bases and the J segment 6 bases; nucleotides outside the gene matches: 9.

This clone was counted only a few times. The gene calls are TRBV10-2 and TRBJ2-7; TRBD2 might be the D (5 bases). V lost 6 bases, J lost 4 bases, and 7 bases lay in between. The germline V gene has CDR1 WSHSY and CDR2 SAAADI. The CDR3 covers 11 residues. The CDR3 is CASRRAYEQYF. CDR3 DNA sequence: TGCGCCAGCAGGAGGGCGTACGAGCAGTACTTC.

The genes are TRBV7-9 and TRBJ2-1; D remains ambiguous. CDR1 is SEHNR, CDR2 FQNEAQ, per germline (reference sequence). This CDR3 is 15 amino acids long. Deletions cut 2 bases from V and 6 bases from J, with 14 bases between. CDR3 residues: CASSLLGASGNEQFF. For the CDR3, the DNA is TGTGCCAGCAGCTTATTAGGTGCCTCAGGCAATGAGCAGTTCTTC.

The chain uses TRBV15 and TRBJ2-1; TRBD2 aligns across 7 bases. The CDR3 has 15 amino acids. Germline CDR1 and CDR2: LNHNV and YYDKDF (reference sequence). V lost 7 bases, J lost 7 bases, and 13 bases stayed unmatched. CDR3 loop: CATTLERGVQNEQFF. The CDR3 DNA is TGTGCCACCACCCTGGAGCGGGGAGTTCAGAATGAGCAGTTCTTC.

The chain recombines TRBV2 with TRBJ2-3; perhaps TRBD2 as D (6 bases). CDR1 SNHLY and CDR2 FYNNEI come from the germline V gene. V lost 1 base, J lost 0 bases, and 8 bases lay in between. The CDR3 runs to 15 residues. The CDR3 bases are TGTGCCAGCAGTGAAGTAGCGGCTAGCACAGATACGCAGTATTTT. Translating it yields CASSEVAASTDTQYF. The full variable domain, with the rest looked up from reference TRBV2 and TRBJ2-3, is EPEVTQTPSHQVTQMGQEVILRCVPISNHLYFYWYRQILGQKVEFLVSFYNNEISEKSEIFDDQFSVERPDGSNFTLKIRSTKLEDSAMYFCASSEVAASTDTQYFGPGTRLTVL.

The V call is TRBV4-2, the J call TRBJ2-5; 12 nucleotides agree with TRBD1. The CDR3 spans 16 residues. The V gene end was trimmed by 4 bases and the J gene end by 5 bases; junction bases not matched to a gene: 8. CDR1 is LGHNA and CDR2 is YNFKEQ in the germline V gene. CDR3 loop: CASSPMRDRGQETQYF. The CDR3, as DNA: TGTGCCAGCAGCCCGATGCGGGACAGGGGGCAGGAGACCCAGTACTTC.